The TCR beta chain under discussion was sequenced for a study of cytotoxic CD8 clonotypes in ibrutinib-treated CLL. Study-wide findings and caveats: Clonality rose at ibrutinib response, held steady in sustained remission, and fell toward baseline at progression.

This clone was found once. Antigen unknown. The repertoire was sequenced with immunoSEQ multiplex PCR; TCRdb's copy has only in-frame clones and lacks some. The sample has about 160,000 clones; approximately 77% are singletons. Trimming removed 6 bases from V and 7 bases from J, with 12 bases in between. The CDR3 totals 13 residues. The germline V gene encodes CDR1 PRHDT and CDR2 FYEKMQ (reference sequence). From cryopreserved PBMCs came 2 to 2.5 micrograms of genomic DNA used for TCR beta libraries. The chain uses TRBV13 and TRBJ1-4; a weak D match, TRBD1 (6 bases). The origin of this receptor is a human donor with chronic lymphocytic leukemia. The sample here was PBMCs, taken after 12 months of ibrutinib treatment. CDR3 coding DNA: TGTGCCAGCAGGGGGGCAGGGACTGAAAAACTGTTTTTT. It translates to CASRGAGTEKLFF.